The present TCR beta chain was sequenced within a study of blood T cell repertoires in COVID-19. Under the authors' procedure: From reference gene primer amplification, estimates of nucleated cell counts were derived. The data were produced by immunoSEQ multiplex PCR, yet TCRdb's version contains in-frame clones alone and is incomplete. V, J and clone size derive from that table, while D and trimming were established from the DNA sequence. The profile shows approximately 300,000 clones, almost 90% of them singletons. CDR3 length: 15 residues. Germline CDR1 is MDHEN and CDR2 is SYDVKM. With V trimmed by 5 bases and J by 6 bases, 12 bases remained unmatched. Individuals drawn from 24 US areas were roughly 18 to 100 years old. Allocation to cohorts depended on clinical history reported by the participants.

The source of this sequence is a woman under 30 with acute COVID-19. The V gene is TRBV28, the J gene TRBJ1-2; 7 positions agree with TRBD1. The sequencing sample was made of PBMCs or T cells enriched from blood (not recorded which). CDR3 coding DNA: TGTGCCAGCAGTATTGGGACAGCCGGGGTGGATGGCTACACCTTC. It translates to CASSIGTAGVDGYTF.